This T cell receptor (beta chain) was identified in a study of vaccination and CD4 T cells after COVID-19. Background on the study: Overlapping spike peptides from SARS-CoV-2, HCoV-NL63, HCoV-OC43 and HCoV-229E served to stimulate the cells. Every culture used as a control got a CEFX pool, an HIV-1 Nef pool, or no peptide.

On this clonotype: What it binds is not known.

Sequencing of the DNA from cultured CD4+ T cells was carried out with the Oncomine TCR Beta short-read assay. Each CDR3 protein is one row after TCRdb ran MiXCR on the PCR reads. The table has 10,000 to 15,000 distinct CDR3 sequences, around 40% seen once. Treatment defined: roughly ten-day PBMC culture with coronavirus spike peptide pools or control peptides (ViraFEST assay). ViraFEST enlarged antigen-specific T cell populations with peptide pools and afterwards sequenced TCRs. Peptide pools at roughly 10 ug/ml, together with approximately 10 IU/ml IL-2, were added to cultures of approximately 2 million PBMCs per well. The ends were cut back, 1 base at V and 7 bases at J, with 7 bases in the middle. The V gene's germline CDR1 is DFQATT and CDR2 SNEGSKA (reference sequence). The CDR3 is 11 amino acids.

The starting material was CD4+ T cells from blood, cultured in vitro, obtained before SARS-CoV-2 vaccination. The chain uses TRBV20-1 and TRBJ1-1; D gene ambiguous. The receptor comes from a human donor who had recovered from COVID-19. Here the CDR3 DNA reads TGCAGTGCTAGAGTTTCGGGTGAAGCTTTCTTT. Translating it yields CSARVSGEAFF.